This T cell receptor beta chain appears in the sequencing data of a study of sequential checkpoint blockade in melanoma. Overall study: First-line arms were nivolumab then ipilimumab, or the reverse, randomized 1:1. Each arm's sequence ended with maintenance nivolumab. TCRbeta immunosequencing was performed on DNA from around 91 pretreatment melanoma tumor samples. About two dozen patients had matched tumor biopsies before treatment and at week 13 after nivolumab or ipilimumab alone.

This table comes from immunoSEQ multiplex PCR, and its TCRdb copy is limited to in-frame clones, with some not included. The profile shows thousands of clones, 34% of them singletons. Treatment meaning: randomized to nivolumab then ipilimumab (arm A) or the reverse (arm B). This clone was found a few times. This CDR3 contains 14 residues. The V end lost 5 bases, the J end lost 2 bases, and 13 bases lay between the germline ends. Per germline, CDR1 SGHVT and CDR2 SQSDAQ. The chain has TRBV7-4 and TRBJ2-7; D possibly corresponds to TRBD2 (6 bases). The clonotype was recovered from a human donor with melanoma. Sequenced material: tumor tissue (inferred from file names), taken from a patient given nivolumab and ipilimumab in sequence. Written as DNA, the CDR3 is TGTGCCAGCAGCGTCGGGACTCTTCCCTACGAGCAGTACTTC. This gives the protein CASSVGTLPYEQYF.